The 8 T cell receptor beta chains reported below all come from one sample, sequenced in a study of early T cells in non-severe SARS-CoV-2 infection. TCRdb reanalysed the 5' RACE reads using MiXCR and keeps one entry per CDR3 protein. Of about 28,000 distinct CDR3 sequences listed, under 6% are singletons. The sequenced sample consisted of whole blood. The receptors stem from an adult who was a healthcare worker with PCR-confirmed SARS-CoV-2 infection or an uninfected control (not recorded which).

This rearrangement joins TRBV28 to TRBJ2-7; D gene unclear. This CDR3 has 13 amino acids. Germline V gene data show CDR1 as MDHEN and CDR2 as SYDVKM. The germline V and J ends were trimmed by 2 bases and 2 bases, with 7 bases remaining between them. This CDR3 is CASSLKVPYEQYF. The CDR3 coding sequence is TGTGCCAGCAGTTTAAAGGTACCCTACGAGCAGTACTTC.

This clonotype is categorized as medium-sized. The V gene is TRBV20-1, the J gene TRBJ1-5; D gene uncertain. The CDR3 totals 15 residues. V was pared by 0 bases and J by 5 bases, with 14 bases between. In germline, CDR1 is DFQATT, CDR2 SNEGSKA (reference sequence). The CDR3 coding sequence is TGCAGTGCTAGAGATGCTGGCGAACAGTATCAGCCCCAGCATTTT. Translating gives CSARDAGEQYQPQHF.

This clonotype showed up just a few times. The rearrangement joins TRBV20-1 to TRBJ2-6; no reliable D call. Per the germline V gene, CDR1 is DFQATT and CDR2 is SNEGSKA (reference sequence). The CDR3 is 13 residues long. V was pared by 3 bases and J by 4 bases, with 7 bases between. The CDR3 here is CSARVHGANVLTF. The CDR3 nucleotides are TGCAGTGCTAGGGTCCACGGGGCCAACGTCCTGACTTTC.

Many counts were recorded for this clonotype. The rearrangement joins TRBV15 to TRBJ2-5; 12 bases match TRBD2. After removal of 5 bases from V and 3 bases from J, the junction contained 7 bases not matched to a gene. The length of the CDR3 is 16 residues. Germline CDR1 and CDR2: LNHNV and YYDKDF (reference sequence). CDR3 in amino acids: CATSDRTSGIKETQYF. CDR3 bases: TGTGCCACCAGCGACCGGACTAGCGGGATTAAAGAGACCCAGTACTTC.

A word on this clonotype: A read error may be the cause here, since a much bigger clone is one base away. The V call is TRBV10-3, the J call TRBJ1-2; D not certain. The CDR3 extends over 13 amino acids. CDR1 ENHRY and CDR2 SYGVKD come from the germline V gene. Here the CDR3 reads CAISEPQRYGHTF. The CDR3 nucleotides are TGTGCCATCAGTGAGCCACAGCGCTATGGCCACACCTTC.

This clonotype has just a few counts. The chain has TRBV5-5 and TRBJ1-1, with a weak D call TRBD1 (5 bases). V was shortened by 3 bases and J by 0 bases, with 9 bases between the two germline ends. The CDR3 has 14 residues. Germline assignment: CDR1 SGHKS and CDR2 YYEKEE (reference sequence). The CDR3 is CASSSGLLNTEAFF. In nucleotides, the CDR3 is TGTGCCAGCAGCTCGGGGCTCTTGAACACTGAAGCTTTCTTT.

This clonotype has ten or more counts. The chain is built from TRBV6-2 or TRBV6-3 and TRBJ1-1; TRBD1 might be the D (5 bases). V was pared by 0 bases and J by 3 bases, with 17 bases between. This CDR3 has 17 amino acids. The germline gives CDR1 MNHEY, CDR2 SVGEGT. The CDR3 is CASSYSRGASGDTEAFF. CDR3 bases: TGTGCCAGCAGTTACTCGAGGGGTGCTAGTGGGGACACTGAAGCTTTCTTT.

This rearrangement joins TRBV5-1 to TRBJ2-7; no clear D. The germline V and J ends were trimmed by 0 bases and 8 bases, with 6 bases remaining between them. Germline CDR1 is SGHRS and CDR2 is YFSETQ. The CDR3 length is 11 residues. This CDR3 reads CASSLDSKQYF. The CDR3 DNA follows: TGCGCCAGCAGCTTGGACAGCAAGCAGTACTTC.